The present entry profiles one TCR beta chain with its context. Its antigen is not identified. This sample was included in a study of blood T cells in healthy people across ages. Alongside a J-beta primer mix, a sample-barcoded 5' primer served in a second PCR lasting 7 to 11 cycles. Unique molecular identifiers of 12 random nucleotides labeled each cDNA. One entry per CDR3 protein results from TCRdb running MiXCR on the 5' RACE reads. The repertoire includes 1.5 million to 2 million distinct CDR3 sequences, around 50% of them detected once, and more than 2% sits in the top ten. Germline CDR1 is SGDLS and CDR2 is YYNGEE. The CDR3 consists of 14 residues. With V trimmed by 4 bases and J by 2 bases, 5 bases remained unmatched. General study findings and limits: Underestimates were what the diversity estimates from one million T cells were considered to be. No conclusive comparison of naive versus antigen-experienced cells was possible with unsorted PBMCs. There were more naive CD4+ cells and higher diversity in long-lived donors than in aged donors.

The specimen was blood. This rearrangement joins TRBV9 to TRBJ1-2; 7 nucleotides agree with TRBD1. This TCR was recovered from a woman aged 40-49 years in good health. This chain's CDR3 is CASSWDSTNYGYTF. The CDR3 DNA is TGTGCCAGCAGCTGGGACAGCACGAACTATGGCTACACCTTC.